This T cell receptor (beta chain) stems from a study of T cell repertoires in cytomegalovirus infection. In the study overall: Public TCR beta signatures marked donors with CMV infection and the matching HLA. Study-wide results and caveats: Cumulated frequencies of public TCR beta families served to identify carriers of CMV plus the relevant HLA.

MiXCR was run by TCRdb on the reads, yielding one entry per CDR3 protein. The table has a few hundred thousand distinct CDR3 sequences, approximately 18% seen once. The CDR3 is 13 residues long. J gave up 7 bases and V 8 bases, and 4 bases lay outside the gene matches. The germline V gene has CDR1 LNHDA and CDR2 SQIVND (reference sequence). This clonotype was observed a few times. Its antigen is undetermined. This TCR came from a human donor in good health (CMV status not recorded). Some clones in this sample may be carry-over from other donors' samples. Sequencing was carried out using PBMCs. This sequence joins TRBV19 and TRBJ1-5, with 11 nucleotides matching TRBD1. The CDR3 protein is CASSDRGHQPQHF. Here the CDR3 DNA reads TGTGCCAGTTCGGACAGGGGGCACCAGCCCCAGCATTTT.